This T cell receptor beta chain is drawn from a study of PD-L1 blockade in urothelial cancer. Study at large: Analysis of the blood was performed 3 weeks (second dose) and 6 weeks after treatment start.

Patients had urothelial carcinoma that was locally advanced or metastatic. Measured with immunoSEQ multiplex PCR; TCRdb has only the in-frame clones, and not every one. This table has 50,000 to 60,000 clones, about 82% appearing once. The receptor's source is a man aged 50 or older with urothelial cancer. Material: PBMCs, obtained around atezolizumab (anti-PD-L1) treatment.

As DNA, the CDR3 is TGTGCCTGGAGTGTTTCGCGGGCCGGAACAGATACGCAGTATTTT. Its translation is CAWSVSRAGTDTQYF. The chain uses TRBV30 and TRBJ2-3; a weak D match, TRBD2 (5 bases). V was cut by 0 bases and J by 3 bases, with 13 bases left in between. This CDR3 contains 15 residues. Looked up from germline, CDR1 is GTSNPN and CDR2 is SVGIG (reference sequence).